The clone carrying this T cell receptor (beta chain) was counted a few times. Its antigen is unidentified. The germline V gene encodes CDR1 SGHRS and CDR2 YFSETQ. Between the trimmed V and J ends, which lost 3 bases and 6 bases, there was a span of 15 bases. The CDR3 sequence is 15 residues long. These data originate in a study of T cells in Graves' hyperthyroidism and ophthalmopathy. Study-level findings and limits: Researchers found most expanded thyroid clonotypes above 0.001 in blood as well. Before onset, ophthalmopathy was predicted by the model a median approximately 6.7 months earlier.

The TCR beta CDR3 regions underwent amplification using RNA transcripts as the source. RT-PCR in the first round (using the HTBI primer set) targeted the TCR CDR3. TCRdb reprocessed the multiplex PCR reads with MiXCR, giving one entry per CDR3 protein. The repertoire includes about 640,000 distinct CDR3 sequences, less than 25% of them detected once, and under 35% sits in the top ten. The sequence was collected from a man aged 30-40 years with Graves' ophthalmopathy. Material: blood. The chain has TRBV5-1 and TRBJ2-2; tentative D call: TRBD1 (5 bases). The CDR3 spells CASSSDSNVAGELFF. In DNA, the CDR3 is TGCGCCAGCAGCTCAGACAGTAATGTAGCCGGGGAGCTGTTTTTT.